Listed below are T cell receptor beta chains from one sample, sequenced in a study of shared clonotypes between healthy human individuals. Only in-frame clones appear in the TCRdb table, and some are missing; sequencing was by immunoSEQ multiplex PCR. The sample records some 96,000 clones, over 40% being singletons. Input material: PBMCs. The origin of the receptors is a woman between 35 and 50 years old in good health. Some clones in this sample may be carry-over from other donors' samples. Both conserved end residues are part of each CDR3. The D gene is left open where the match is weak. Not all rows give a size; the values are once, few, many and, for expanded clones, a class.

d_gene	v_gene	j_gene	abundance	CDR3nt	CDR3aa
TRBD2	TRBV7-8	TRBJ2-7	-	TGTGCCAGCAGGCAATCGGGGGGTTCCTACGAGCAGTACTTC	CASRQSGGSYEQYF
-	TRBV5-1	TRBJ1-1	-	TGCGCCAGCAGCTTGGGGGGAGCCCCTGAAGCTTTCTTT	CASSLGGAPEAFF
TRBD1	TRBV5-1	TRBJ2-1	few	TGCGCCAGCAGCTTGGTGACAGGGGGCTTTGAGCAGTTCTTC	CASSLVTGGFEQFF
TRBD1	TRBV7-2	TRBJ1-2	-	TGTGCCAGCAGCACCAACAGGGGTGGGTGGATCGGCGCCTATGGCTACACCTTC	CASSTNRGGWIGAYGYTF
TRBD2	TRBV19	TRBJ2-4	-	TGTGCCAGTAGTACAGGGACTAGCGGGATCCAGTACTTC	CASSTGTSGIQYF
-	TRBV5-1	TRBJ2-7	few	TGCGCCAGCAGCTTGGGTCGTAGCGGCTCCCGACCCTACGAGCAGTACTTC	CASSLGRSGSRPYEQYF
-	TRBV18	TRBJ1-2	-	TGTGCCAGCTCGCAGGACAGATACTATGGCTACACCTTC	CASSQDRYYGYTF
TRBD2	TRBV5-1	TRBJ2-1	few	TGCGCCAGCAGACTAGCGGGAGTGGTTGAGCAGTTCTTC	CASRLAGVVEQFF
TRBD2	TRBV4-2	TRBJ2-1	-	TGTGCCAGCAGCCAAGCTAGCGGGACCTACAATGAGCAGTTCTTC	CASSQASGTYNEQFF
TRBD2	TRBV29-1	TRBJ2-1	once	TGCAGCGTCCCACTCCAGCGGGAGGGGACCTACAATGAGCAGTTCTTC	CSVPLQREGTYNEQFF
TRBD1	TRBV5-6	TRBJ2-7	-	TGTGCCAGCCGGGACAGGCGCTTTGACGAGCAGTACTTC	CASRDRRFDEQYF
TRBD2	TRBV5-1	TRBJ2-4	many	TGCGCCAGCAGCACGGGGACTAGCGGAGAGCTAGCCAAAAACATTCAGTACTTC	CASSTGTSGELAKNIQYF
TRBD1	TRBV6-1	TRBJ1-1	many	TGTGCCAGCAGTGAATGGGACAGGGGGACTGAAGCTTTCTTT	CASSEWDRGTEAFF
-	TRBV2	TRBJ1-1	many	TGTGCCAGCTCCTGGACTCAGGGAACTGAAGCTTTCTTT	CASSWTQGTEAFF
-	TRBV10-2	TRBJ1-2	-	TGCGCCAGCAGTCTCTCTAACTATGGCTACACCTTC	CASSLSNYGYTF
-	TRBV7-9	TRBJ2-7	few	TGTGCCAGCAGCTTAATTTACTTC	CASSLIYF
TRBD1	TRBV28	TRBJ2-7	-	TGTGCCAGCGGGACAGGACGAACCTACGAGCAGTACTTC	CASGTGRTYEQYF
-	TRBV30	TRBJ1-1	few	TGTGCCTGGAGTGTTCCGGTTGGGGCAGGAGCTTTCTTT	CAWSVPVGAGAFF
TRBD1	TRBV28	TRBJ1-2	-	TGTGCCAGCAGCTCACTGGACAGGGTCTATGGCTACACCTTC	CASSSLDRVYGYTF
-	TRBV27	TRBJ2-7	many	TGTGCCAGCAGTCGTCAGGGGTACCAGCAGTACTTC	CASSRQGYQQYF
TRBD2	TRBV28	TRBJ2-7	-	TGTGCCAGCAGTTTGACTAGCGGCGAGTCCTACGAGCAGTACTTC	CASSLTSGESYEQYF
-	TRBV30	TRBJ2-3	-	TGTGCCTGGAGCCTAGGATACACAGATACGCAGTATTTT	CAWSLGYTDTQYF
-	TRBV5-1	TRBJ2-3	-	TGCGCCAGCCGGAGGGCGACAGATACGCAGTATTTT	CASRRATDTQYF
-	TRBV15	TRBJ1-4	few	TGTGCCACCAGCAGAGGAGGGCAGGGGTTAGGTAATGAAAAACTGTTTTTT	CATSRGGQGLGNEKLFF
-	TRBV5-1	TRBJ2-7	-	TGCGCCAGCAGCTTGGCCAGTGGGTCCAGGCAGTACTTC	CASSLASGSRQYF
-	TRBV25-1	TRBJ2-6	-	TGTGCCAGCAGTGCCGTCCAGGCCAACGTCCTGACTTTC	CASSAVQANVLTF